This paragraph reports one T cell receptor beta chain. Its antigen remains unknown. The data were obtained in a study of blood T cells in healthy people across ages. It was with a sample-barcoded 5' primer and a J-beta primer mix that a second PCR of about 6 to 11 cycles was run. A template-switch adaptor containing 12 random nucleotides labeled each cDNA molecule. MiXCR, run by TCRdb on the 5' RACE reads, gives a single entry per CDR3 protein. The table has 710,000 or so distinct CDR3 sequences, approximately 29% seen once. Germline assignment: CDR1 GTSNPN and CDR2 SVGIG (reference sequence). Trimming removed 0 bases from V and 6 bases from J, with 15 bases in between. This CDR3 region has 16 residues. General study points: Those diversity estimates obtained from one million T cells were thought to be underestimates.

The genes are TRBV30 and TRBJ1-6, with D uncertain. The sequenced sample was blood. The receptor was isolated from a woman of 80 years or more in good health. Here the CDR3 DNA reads TGTGCCTGGAGTGTACTTCACAGTATGGGTAATTCACCCCTCCACTTT. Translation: CAWSVLHSMGNSPLHF.